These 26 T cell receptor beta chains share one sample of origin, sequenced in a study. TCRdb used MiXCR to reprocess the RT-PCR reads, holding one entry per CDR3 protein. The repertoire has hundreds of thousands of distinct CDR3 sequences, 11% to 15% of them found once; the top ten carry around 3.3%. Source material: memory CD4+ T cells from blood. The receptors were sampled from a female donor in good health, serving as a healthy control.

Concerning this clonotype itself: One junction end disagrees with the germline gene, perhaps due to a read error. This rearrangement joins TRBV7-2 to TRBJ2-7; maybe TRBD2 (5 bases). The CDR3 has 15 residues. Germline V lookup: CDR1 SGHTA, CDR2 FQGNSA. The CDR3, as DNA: TGCGCCAGCAGCCACCCCGCGGGCCGCTCCTACGAGCAGTACTTC. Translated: CASSHPAGRSYEQYF. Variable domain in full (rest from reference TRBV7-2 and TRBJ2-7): GAGVSQSPSNKVTEKGKDVELRCDPISGHTALYWYRQSLGQGLEFLIYFQGNSAPDKSGLPSDRFSAERTGGSVSTLTIQRTQQEDSAVYLCASSHPAGRSYEQYFGPGTRLTVT.

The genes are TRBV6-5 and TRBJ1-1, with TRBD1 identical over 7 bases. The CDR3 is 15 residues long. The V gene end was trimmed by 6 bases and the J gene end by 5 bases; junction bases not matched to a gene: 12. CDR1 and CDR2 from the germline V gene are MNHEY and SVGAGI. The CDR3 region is CASRKKGTVPTEAFF. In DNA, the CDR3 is TGTGCCAGCAGAAAAAAAGGGACAGTACCGACTGAAGCTTTCTTT.

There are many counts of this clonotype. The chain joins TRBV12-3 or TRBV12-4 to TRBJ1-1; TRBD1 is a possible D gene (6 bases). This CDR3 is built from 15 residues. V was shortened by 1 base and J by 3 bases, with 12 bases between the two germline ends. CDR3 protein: CASSLGSGAHTEAFF. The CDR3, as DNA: TGTGCCAGCAGTTTAGGTTCGGGGGCGCACACTGAAGCTTTCTTT.

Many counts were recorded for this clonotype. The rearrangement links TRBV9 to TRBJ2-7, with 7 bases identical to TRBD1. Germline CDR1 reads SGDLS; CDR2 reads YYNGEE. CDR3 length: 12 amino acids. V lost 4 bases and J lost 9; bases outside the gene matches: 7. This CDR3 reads CASSRDSEVQYF. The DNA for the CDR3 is TGTGCCAGCAGCAGGGACAGCGAGGTGCAGTACTTC. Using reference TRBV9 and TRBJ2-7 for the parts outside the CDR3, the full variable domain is DSGVTQTPKHLITATGQRVTLRCSPRSGDLSVYWYQQSLDQGLQFLIQYYNGEERAKGNILERFSAQQFPDLHSELNLSSLELGDSALYFCASSRDSEVQYFGPGTRLTVT.

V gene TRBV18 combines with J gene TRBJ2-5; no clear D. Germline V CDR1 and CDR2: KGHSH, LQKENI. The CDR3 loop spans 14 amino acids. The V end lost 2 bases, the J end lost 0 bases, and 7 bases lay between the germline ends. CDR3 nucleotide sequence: TGTGCCAGCTCACCAGTACCGTACCAAGAGACCCAGTACTTC. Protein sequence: CASSPVPYQETQYF.

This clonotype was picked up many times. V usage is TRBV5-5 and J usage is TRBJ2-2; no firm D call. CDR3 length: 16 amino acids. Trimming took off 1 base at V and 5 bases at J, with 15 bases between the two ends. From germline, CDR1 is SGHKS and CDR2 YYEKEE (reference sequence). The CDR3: CASSLYGQVLTGELFF. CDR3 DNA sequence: TGTGCCAGCAGCTTGTACGGCCAGGTCCTTACCGGGGAGCTGTTTTTT.

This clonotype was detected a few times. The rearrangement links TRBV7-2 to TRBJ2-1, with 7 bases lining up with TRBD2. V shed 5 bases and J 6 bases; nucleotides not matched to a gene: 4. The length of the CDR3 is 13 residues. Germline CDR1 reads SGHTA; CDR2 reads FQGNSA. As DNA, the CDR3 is TGTGCCAGCAGCCAAGGACTAGGCAATGAGCAGTTCTTC. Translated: CASSQGLGNEQFF.

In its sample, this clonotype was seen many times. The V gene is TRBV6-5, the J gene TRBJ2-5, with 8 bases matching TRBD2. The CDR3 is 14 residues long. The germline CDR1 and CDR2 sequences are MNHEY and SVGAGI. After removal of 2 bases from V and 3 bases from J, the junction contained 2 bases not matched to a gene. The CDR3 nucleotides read TGTGCCAGCAGTTACGGAGCGGGGGAAGAGACCCAGTACTTC. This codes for CASSYGAGEETQYF.

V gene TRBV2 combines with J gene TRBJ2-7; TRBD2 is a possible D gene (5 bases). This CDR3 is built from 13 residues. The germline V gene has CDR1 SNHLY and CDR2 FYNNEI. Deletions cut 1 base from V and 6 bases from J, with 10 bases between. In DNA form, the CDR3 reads TGTGCCAGCAGTGAAGGTATGACTACCGAGCAGTACTTC. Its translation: CASSEGMTTEQYF.

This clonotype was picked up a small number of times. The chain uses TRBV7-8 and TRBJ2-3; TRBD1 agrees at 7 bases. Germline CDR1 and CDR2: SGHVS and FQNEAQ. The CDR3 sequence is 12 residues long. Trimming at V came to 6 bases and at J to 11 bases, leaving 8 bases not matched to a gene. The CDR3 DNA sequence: TGTGCCAGCAGTCACCACCGGGACAGGCAGTATTTT. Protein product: CASSHHRDRQYF.

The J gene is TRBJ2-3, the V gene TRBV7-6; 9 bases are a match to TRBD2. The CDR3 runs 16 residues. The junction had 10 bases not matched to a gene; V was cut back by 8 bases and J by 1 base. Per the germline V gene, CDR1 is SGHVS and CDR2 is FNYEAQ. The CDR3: CASGLAGSGGTDTQYF. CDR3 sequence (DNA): TGTGCCAGCGGGCTAGCGGGGAGCGGTGGCACAGATACGCAGTATTTT.

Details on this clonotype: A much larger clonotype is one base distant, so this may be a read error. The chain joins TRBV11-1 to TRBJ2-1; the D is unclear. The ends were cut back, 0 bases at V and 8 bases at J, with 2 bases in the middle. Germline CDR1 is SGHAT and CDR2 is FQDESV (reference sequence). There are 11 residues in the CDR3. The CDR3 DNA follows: TGTGCCAGCAGCTTAGCCCATGAGCAGTTCTTC. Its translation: CASSLAHEQFF.

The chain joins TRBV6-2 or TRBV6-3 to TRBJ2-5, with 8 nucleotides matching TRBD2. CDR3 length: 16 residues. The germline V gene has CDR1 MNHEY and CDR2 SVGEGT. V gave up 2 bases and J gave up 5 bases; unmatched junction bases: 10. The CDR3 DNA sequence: TGTGCCAGCAGTTACGAGGCGGGAGGCCGGAGGGAGACCCAGTACTTC. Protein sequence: CASSYEAGGRRETQYF.

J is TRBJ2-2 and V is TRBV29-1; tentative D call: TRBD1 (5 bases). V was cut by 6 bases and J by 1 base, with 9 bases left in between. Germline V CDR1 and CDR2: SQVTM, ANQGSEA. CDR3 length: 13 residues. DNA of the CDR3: TGCAGCGTGCTGACAGTGAACACCGGGGAGCTGTTTTTT. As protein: CSVLTVNTGELFF.

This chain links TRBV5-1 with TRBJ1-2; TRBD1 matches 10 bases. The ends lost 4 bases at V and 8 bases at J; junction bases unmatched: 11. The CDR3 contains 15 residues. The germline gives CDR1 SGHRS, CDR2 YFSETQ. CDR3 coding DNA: TGCGCCAGCAGCGTCCGACAGGGGGCCGGGGTAGGCTACACCTTC. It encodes CASSVRQGAGVGYTF.

The CDR3 is CSGGTALNYGYTF. CDR3 bases: TGCAGCGGGGGGACAGCTCTTAACTATGGCTACACCTTC. V usage is TRBV29-1 and J usage is TRBJ1-2; the match to TRBD1 covers 7 bases. Germline lookup yields CDR1 SQVTM and CDR2 ANQGSEA. J was trimmed by 1 base and V by 7 bases; bases with no gene match: 6. The CDR3 is 13 amino acids.

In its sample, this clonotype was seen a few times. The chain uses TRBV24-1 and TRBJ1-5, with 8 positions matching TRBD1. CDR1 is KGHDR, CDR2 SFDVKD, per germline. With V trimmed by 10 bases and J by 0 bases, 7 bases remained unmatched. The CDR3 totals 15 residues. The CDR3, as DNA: TGTGCCACTCAAGGACAGGGAAGTAGCAATCAGCCCCAGCATTTT. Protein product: CATQGQGSSNQPQHF.

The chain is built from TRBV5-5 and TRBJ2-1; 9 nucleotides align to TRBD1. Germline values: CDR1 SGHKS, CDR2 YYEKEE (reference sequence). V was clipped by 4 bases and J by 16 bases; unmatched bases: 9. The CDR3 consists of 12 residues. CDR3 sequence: CASSPHRGLNFF. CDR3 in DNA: TGTGCCAGCAGCCCGCACAGGGGGCTAAATTTCTTC.

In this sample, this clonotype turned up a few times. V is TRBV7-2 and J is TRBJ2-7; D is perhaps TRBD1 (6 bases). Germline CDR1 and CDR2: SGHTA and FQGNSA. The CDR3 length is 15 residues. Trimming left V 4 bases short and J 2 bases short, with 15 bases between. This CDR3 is CASSSSYREPYEQYF. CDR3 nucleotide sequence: TGTGCCAGCAGCTCCTCTTACAGGGAGCCCTACGAGCAGTACTTC.

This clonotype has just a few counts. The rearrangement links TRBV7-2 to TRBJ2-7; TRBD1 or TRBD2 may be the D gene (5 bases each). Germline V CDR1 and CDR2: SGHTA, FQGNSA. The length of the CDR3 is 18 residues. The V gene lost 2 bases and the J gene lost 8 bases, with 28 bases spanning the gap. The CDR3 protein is CASSLRGLGVGRIPKQYF. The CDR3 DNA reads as TGTGCCAGCAGCTTAAGAGGGTTAGGGGTGGGTCGAATTCCTAAGCAGTACTTC.

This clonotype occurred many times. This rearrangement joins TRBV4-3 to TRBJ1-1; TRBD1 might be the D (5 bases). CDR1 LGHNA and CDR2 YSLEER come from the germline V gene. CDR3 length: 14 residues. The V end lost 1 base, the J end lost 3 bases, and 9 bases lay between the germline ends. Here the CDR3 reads CASSQGGGYTEAFF. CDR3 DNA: TGCGCCAGCAGCCAAGGCGGGGGGTACACTGAAGCTTTCTTT.

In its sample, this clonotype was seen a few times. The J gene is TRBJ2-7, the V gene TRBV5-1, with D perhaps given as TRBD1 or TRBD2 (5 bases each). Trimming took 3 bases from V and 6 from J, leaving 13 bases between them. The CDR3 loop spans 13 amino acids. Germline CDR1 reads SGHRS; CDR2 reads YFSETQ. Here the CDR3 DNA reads TGCGCCAGCAGCTACGGGGCCCCGGGCGAGCAGTACTTC. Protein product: CASSYGAPGEQYF.

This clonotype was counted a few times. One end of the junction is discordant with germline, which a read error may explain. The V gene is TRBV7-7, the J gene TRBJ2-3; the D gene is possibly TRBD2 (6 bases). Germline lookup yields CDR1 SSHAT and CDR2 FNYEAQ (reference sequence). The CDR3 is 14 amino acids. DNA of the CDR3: TGTGCTAGCAGCCCAAGTACCGGGGGAGATACGCAGTATTTT. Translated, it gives CASSPSTGGDTQYF.

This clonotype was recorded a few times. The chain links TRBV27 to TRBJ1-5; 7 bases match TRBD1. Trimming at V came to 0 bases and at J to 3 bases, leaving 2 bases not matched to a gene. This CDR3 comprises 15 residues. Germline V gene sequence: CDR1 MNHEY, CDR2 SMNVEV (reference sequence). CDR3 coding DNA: TGTGCCAGCAGTTTATCGGGACAGATCAATCAGCCCCAGCATTTT. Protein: CASSLSGQINQPQHF.

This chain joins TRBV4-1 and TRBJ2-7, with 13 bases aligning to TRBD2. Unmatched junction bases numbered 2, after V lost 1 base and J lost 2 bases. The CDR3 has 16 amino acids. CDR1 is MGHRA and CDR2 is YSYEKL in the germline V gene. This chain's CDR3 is CASSQVLAGGPYEQYF. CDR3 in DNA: TGCGCCAGCAGCCAAGTACTAGCGGGAGGGCCCTACGAGCAGTACTTC.

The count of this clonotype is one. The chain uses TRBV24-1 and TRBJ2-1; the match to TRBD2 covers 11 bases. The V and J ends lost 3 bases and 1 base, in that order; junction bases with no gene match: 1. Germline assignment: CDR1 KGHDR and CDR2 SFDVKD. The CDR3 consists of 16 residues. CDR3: CATSDPSGGSYNEQFF. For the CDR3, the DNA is TGTGCCACCAGTGATCCTAGCGGGGGGTCCTACAATGAGCAGTTCTTC.